Sequencing of this T cell receptor beta chain was carried out in a study of vaccination and CD4 T cells after COVID-19. The wider study: Each convalescent patient was PCR positive for SARS-CoV-2 on nasal swab; under ten cases were mild and one severe. The cells were exposed to overlapping spike peptides originating from SARS-CoV-2, HCoV-NL63, HCoV-OC43 and HCoV-229E for stimulation.

This clonotype was seen only a few times. Its specificity is not known. The study sequenced cultured CD4+ T cell DNA using the Oncomine TCR Beta short-read assay. From CD4+ T cells that had been cultured, genomic DNA was extracted. MiXCR, applied by TCRdb to the PCR reads, yields one record per CDR3 protein. The sample carries 15,000 or so distinct CDR3 sequences, approximately 54% recorded once. The treatment is: approximately 11-day PBMC culture with coronavirus spike peptide pools or control peptides (ViraFEST assay). CDR1 DFQATT and CDR2 SNEGSKA come from the germline V gene (reference sequence). This CDR3 comprises 14 residues. V lost 1 base and J 4 bases, leaving 13 bases between the germline ends. Study results and caveats: A nonsignificant median increase from approximately 21 to 40 SARS-CoV-2-reactive clonotypes was observed.

This clonotype was obtained from a human donor who had recovered from COVID-19. The sample was CD4+ T cells from blood, cultured in vitro. V gene TRBV20-1 combines with J gene TRBJ1-2, with a weak D call TRBD1 (6 bases). This CDR3 is CSARASARGYGYTF. In DNA, the CDR3 is TGCAGTGCTAGAGCCTCGGCCAGGGGCTATGGCTACACCTTC.